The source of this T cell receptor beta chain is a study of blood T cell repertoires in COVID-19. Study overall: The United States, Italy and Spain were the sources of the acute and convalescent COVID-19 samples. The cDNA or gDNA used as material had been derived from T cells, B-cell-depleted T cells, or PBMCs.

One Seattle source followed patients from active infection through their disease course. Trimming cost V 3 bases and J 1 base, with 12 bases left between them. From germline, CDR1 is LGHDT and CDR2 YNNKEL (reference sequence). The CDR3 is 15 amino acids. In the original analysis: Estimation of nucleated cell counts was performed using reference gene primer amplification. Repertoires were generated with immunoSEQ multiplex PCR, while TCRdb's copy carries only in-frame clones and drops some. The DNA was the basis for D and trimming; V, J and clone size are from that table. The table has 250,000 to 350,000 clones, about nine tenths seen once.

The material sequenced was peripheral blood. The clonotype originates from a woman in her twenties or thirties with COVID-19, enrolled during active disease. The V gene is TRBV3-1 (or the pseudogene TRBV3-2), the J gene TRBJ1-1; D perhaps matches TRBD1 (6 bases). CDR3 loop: CASSHRQVENTEAFF. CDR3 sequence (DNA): TGTGCCAGCAGCCACCGACAGGTAGAGAACACTGAAGCTTTCTTT.